Shown below are 28 T cell receptor beta chains from a single sample sequenced in a study of cytomegalovirus exposure and HLA in healthy donors. The PCR used 60 Vbeta and 13 Jbeta primers. Clones were read by immunoSEQ multiplex PCR, and TCRdb kept only the in-frame ones, dropping some. The table has roughly 78,000 clones, approximately 70% seen once. The specimen was PBMCs. The receptors come from a man aged 40-55 years in good health and CMV-seropositive.

This chain connects TRBV7-8 to TRBJ1-5; 10 nucleotides align to TRBD1. Unmatched junction bases numbered 9, after V lost 5 bases and J lost 5 bases. The CDR3 extends over 16 amino acids. Germline CDR1 is SGHVS and CDR2 is FQNEAQ. The CDR3 loop is CASSRGLGTGDQPQHF. CDR3 DNA: TGTGCCAGCAGCCGAGGCCTAGGGACAGGGGATCAGCCCCAGCATTTT.

This clone came up a few times. The V call is TRBV28, the J call TRBJ1-5, with D possibly TRBD1 on 5 matching bases. This CDR3 has 16 residues. Between the trimmed V and J ends, which lost 5 bases and 6 bases, there was a span of 20 bases. CDR1 and CDR2 (germline): MDHEN, SYDVKM. For the CDR3, the DNA is TGTGCCAGCAGTACCCCCAGCGGGGGGAGGTTTCAGCCCCAGCATTTT. Its translation: CASSTPSGGRFQPQHF.

The genes are TRBV19 and TRBJ1-2, with 9 bases identical to TRBD1. Germline V gives CDR1 LNHDA, CDR2 SQIVND (reference sequence). The CDR3 sequence is 16 residues long. Trimming at V came to 2 bases and at J to 6 bases, leaving 10 bases not matched to a gene. CDR3: CASSILSYTGGNGYTF. The CDR3 nucleotides read TGTGCCAGTAGTATACTCTCCTATACAGGGGGCAATGGCTACACCTTC.

The chain is built from TRBV23-1 and TRBJ1-3, with TRBD1 matching 8 bases. TRBV23-1 is an open reading frame whose function is uncertain. This CDR3 spans 15 amino acids. With 8 bases clipped from V and 7 bases from J, the junction kept 13 bases outside the gene matches. The CDR3 DNA reads as TGCGCCAGCGGACCACTCGGACAGGGAAGTAACACCATATATTTT. Encoded protein: CASGPLGQGSNTIYF.

This clone was counted only a few times. The genes are TRBV7-2 and TRBJ2-7; 7 bases agree with TRBD1. J lost 5 bases, V lost 4 bases, and 8 bases had no gene match. The CDR3 is 14 amino acids. Germline-derived CDR1 and CDR2 are SGHTA and FQGNSA. DNA of the CDR3: TGTGCCAGCAGCTCCTCGACAGGGATCCACGAGCAGTACTTC. It translates to CASSSSTGIHEQYF.

This clone showed up just once. The genes are TRBV7-6 and TRBJ1-1; D is unresolved. This CDR3 region has 13 residues. V was shortened by 4 bases and J by 3 bases, with 9 bases between the two germline ends. Germline loops: CDR1 SGHVS, CDR2 FNYEAQ. The CDR3 sequence: CASSSNKYTEAFF. CDR3 DNA: TGTGCCAGCAGCTCAAACAAATACACTGAAGCTTTCTTT.

The chain combines TRBV27 with TRBJ2-2; 7 bases match TRBD2. The CDR3 has 19 residues. After removal of 5 bases from V and 2 bases from J, the junction contained 17 bases not matched to a gene. Per germline, CDR1 MNHEY and CDR2 SMNVEV (reference sequence). The CDR3 sequence: CASSPTSLLAPVNTGELFF. The DNA for the CDR3 is TGTGCCAGCAGTCCGACTTCCTTACTAGCGCCGGTCAACACCGGGGAGCTGTTTTTT.

This sequence joins TRBV4-3 and TRBJ1-5, with D perhaps matching TRBD1 (6 bases). The CDR3 has 15 residues. Per the germline V gene, CDR1 is LGHNA and CDR2 is YSLEER. The V end lost 1 base, the J end lost 6 bases, and 13 bases lay between the germline ends. This CDR3 reads CASSQGGGRGQPQHF. The CDR3 region has the DNA TGCGCCAGCAGCCAAGGGGGGGGCAGGGGTCAGCCCCAGCATTTT.

This clone was recorded a few times. For the CDR3, the DNA is TGTGCCAGCACCGTTTCAGGGGGGAATAGCAATCAGCCCCAGCATTTT. Translating it yields CASTVSGGNSNQPQHF. V is TRBV28 and J is TRBJ1-5; TRBD1 agrees at 7 bases. Germline values: CDR1 MDHEN, CDR2 SYDVKM. Trimming cost V 7 bases and J 0 bases; bases outside gene matches: 9. This CDR3 region has 16 residues.

The chain recombines TRBV4-1 with TRBJ2-1; 8 bases are shared with TRBD2. The CDR3 length is 17 residues. V shed 2 bases and J 6 bases; nucleotides not matched to a gene: 12. Germline CDR1 and CDR2: MGHRA and YSYEKL. The CDR3 DNA is TGCGCCAGCAGCCAAAAACCCCCTCCGGGGGGGGTCAATGAGCAGTTCTTC. Protein: CASSQKPPPGGVNEQFF.

The chain uses TRBV4-3 and TRBJ2-7, with D perhaps TRBD1 (6 bases). CDR3 length equals 15 residues. The ends were cut back, 2 bases at V and 6 bases at J, with 17 bases in the middle. In germline, CDR1 is LGHNA, CDR2 YSLEER. This CDR3 reads CASSQRLKGVREQYF. The CDR3, as DNA: TGCGCCAGCAGCCAAAGGCTGAAGGGGGTACGCGAGCAGTACTTC.

The chain has TRBV15 and TRBJ2-3; 11 bases line up with TRBD2. J gave up 5 bases and V 8 bases, and 9 bases lay outside the gene matches. The germline gives CDR1 LNHNV, CDR2 YYDKDF (reference sequence). The CDR3 totals 15 residues. As DNA, the CDR3 is TGTGCCACCTCCTTGAGTAGCGGGGGGGGAGATACGCAGTATTTT. The encoded protein is CATSLSSGGGDTQYF. The variable domain in full, with the rest retrieved from reference TRBV15 and TRBJ2-3, is DAMVIQNPRYQVTQFGKPVTLSCSQTLNHNVMYWYQQKSSQAPKLLFHYYDKDFNNEADTPDNFQSRRPNTSFCFLDIRSPGLGDTAMYLCATSLSSGGGDTQYFGPGTRLTVL.

This clone was recorded once. The chain links TRBV19 to TRBJ1-1, with D maybe TRBD1 (6 bases). V shed 6 bases and J shed 1 base, with 6 bases lying between them. CDR3 length equals 12 residues. Germline CDR1 reads LNHDA; CDR2 reads SQIVND (reference sequence). DNA of the CDR3: TGTGCCAGTAGGACAGGGAACACTGAAGCTTTCTTT. Translated, it gives CASRTGNTEAFF.

V and J are TRBV29-1 and TRBJ1-2, with D perhaps TRBD1 (6 bases). Trimming removed 2 bases from V and 2 bases from J, with 15 bases in between. The V gene's germline CDR1 is SQVTM and CDR2 ANQGSEA. This CDR3 is 15 amino acids long. The CDR3 loop is CSVETVAGENYGYTF. The CDR3 DNA reads TGCAGCGTTGAAACCGTTGCAGGGGAAAACTATGGCTACACCTTC.

The chain employs TRBV19 and TRBJ1-1; a possible D gene is TRBD1 (5 bases). Germline V lookup: CDR1 LNHDA, CDR2 SQIVND (reference sequence). The CDR3 totals 13 residues. V lost 5 bases to trimming and J lost 1 base, with 8 bases between them. CDR3 sequence (DNA): TGTGCCAGTAGTGTACAGGAGAACACTGAAGCTTTCTTT. This gives the protein CASSVQENTEAFF.

The chain joins TRBV2 to TRBJ1-1; TRBD1 might be the D (6 bases). V was pared by 4 bases and J by 5 bases, with 14 bases between. Germline loops: CDR1 SNHLY, CDR2 FYNNEI. This CDR3 is built from 14 residues. The CDR3: CASSVGPDRTEAFF. CDR3 nucleotides: TGTGCCAGCAGTGTCGGACCAGACAGGACTGAAGCTTTCTTT.

V and J are TRBV11-3 and TRBJ1-1, with TRBD1 as a possible D gene (6 bases). The CDR3 contains 16 residues. V lost 6 bases and J 5 bases, leaving 22 bases between the germline ends. Germline V gives CDR1 SGHNT, CDR2 YENEEA. Written as DNA, the CDR3 is TGTGCCAGCAGAGGCGGCCGGCAGGGGTCGGGTACTGAAGCTTTCTTT. This gives the protein CASRGGRQGSGTEAFF.

The rearrangement links TRBV28 to TRBJ2-5, with TRBD2 matching over 9 bases. This CDR3 is 13 amino acids long. In germline, CDR1 is MDHEN, CDR2 SYDVKM. The J segment lost 2 bases and the V segment lost 5 bases, leaving 0 bases of the junction unmatched. CDR3 sequence (DNA): TGTGCCAGCAGTAGCGGGGGGCAAGAGACCCAGTACTTC. Its protein product is CASSSGGQETQYF. Looking up the rest from reference TRBV28 and TRBJ2-5 gives the full variable domain: DVKVTQSSRYLVKRTGEKVFLECVQDMDHENMFWYRQDPGLGLRLIYFSYDVKMKEKGDIPEGYSVSREKKERFSLILESASTNQTSMYLCASSSGGQETQYFGPGTRLLVL.

The V call is TRBV7-8, the J call TRBJ2-7, with D possibly matching TRBD1 (5 bases). Trimming took 5 bases from V and 5 from J, leaving 13 bases between them. Germline CDR1 SGHVS, CDR2 FQNEAQ. The CDR3 loop spans 13 amino acids. The CDR3 DNA reads as TGTGCCAGCAGCCTTGGACATCGCCACGAGCAGTACTTC. It encodes CASSLGHRHEQYF. The entire variable domain, with the rest obtained from reference TRBV7-8 and TRBJ2-7, is as follows: GAGVSQSPRYKVAKRGQDVALRCDPISGHVSLFWYQQALGQGPEFLTYFQNEAQLDKSGLPSDRFFAERPEGSVSTLKIQRTQQEDSAVYLCASSLGHRHEQYFGPGTRLTVT.

CDR3 DNA sequence: TGTGCCAGCAGCTTCCTCACACAGGTTACTGAAGCTTTCTTT. The encoded protein is CASSFLTQVTEAFF. This sequence joins TRBV7-2 and TRBJ1-1, with D maybe TRBD1 (5 bases). Germline lookup yields CDR1 SGHTA and CDR2 FQGNSA. The CDR3 spans 14 residues. V was pared by 3 bases and J by 5 bases, with 13 bases between.

This chain links TRBV5-1 with TRBJ2-7; D is possibly TRBD2 (5 bases). The CDR3 sequence is 14 residues long. The germline gives CDR1 SGHRS, CDR2 YFSETQ. Trimming stripped 5 bases from V and 0 bases from J, with 12 bases between. CDR3 in amino acids: CASSFTGDSYEQYF. The CDR3 nucleotides read TGCGCCAGCAGTTTCACCGGGGACTCCTACGAGCAGTACTTC.

The rearrangement links TRBV5-1 to TRBJ2-3; D may be TRBD1 (6 bases). Germline V lookup: CDR1 SGHRS, CDR2 YFSETQ. The CDR3 length is 15 residues. Trimming took 4 bases from V and 6 from J, leaving 18 bases between them. This CDR3 is CASSRWTDQGDTQYF. In DNA form, the CDR3 reads TGCGCCAGCAGCAGATGGACGGATCAGGGGGATACGCAGTATTTT.

This chain links TRBV28 with TRBJ2-5, with 9 nucleotides matching TRBD1. Per germline, CDR1 MDHEN and CDR2 SYDVKM. Unmatched junction bases numbered 7, after V lost 4 bases and J lost 4 bases. The CDR3 length is 15 residues. CDR3 sequence: CASSSTGGGRETQYF. The CDR3 DNA reads TGTGCCAGCAGTTCGACAGGGGGGGGACGAGAGACCCAGTACTTC.

Only one count was recorded for this clone. The J gene is TRBJ2-1, the V gene TRBV10-2; 7 bases line up with TRBD2. The CDR3 spans 17 residues. J gave up 1 base and V 5 bases, and 11 bases lay outside the gene matches. In germline, CDR1 is WSHSY, CDR2 SAAADI. CDR3 DNA sequence: TGCGCCAGCAGTACGTTGGCGGGGGTAAAATCCTACAATGAGCAGTTCTTC. Protein: CASSTLAGVKSYNEQFF.

The chain joins TRBV9 to TRBJ2-7; 10 bases align to TRBD1. The germline gives CDR1 SGDLS, CDR2 YYNGEE. V lost 3 bases and J lost 3; bases outside the gene matches: 3. The CDR3 consists of 14 residues. The CDR3 DNA reads TGTGCCAGCAGCGAGGGACAGGGGTTCTACGAGCAGTACTTC. Protein product: CASSEGQGFYEQYF. Drawing the rest from reference TRBV9 and TRBJ2-7, the complete variable domain is DSGVTQTPKHLITATGQRVTLRCSPRSGDLSVYWYQQSLDQGLQFLIQYYNGEERAKGNILERFSAQQFPDLHSELNLSSLELGDSALYFCASSEGQGFYEQYFGPGTRLTVT.

V gene TRBV6-5 combines with J gene TRBJ2-5, with TRBD1 identical over 11 bases. The J call may be incorrect, as the DNA end agrees better with TRBJ2-7. The germline CDR1 and CDR2 sequences are MNHEY and SVGAGI. The CDR3 is made up of 14 amino acids. CDR3 nucleotide sequence: TGTGCCAGCAGGCTCGGGACAGGGGGTTACGAGCAGTACTTC. As protein: CASRLGTGGYEQYF.

Regarding this clone: At one of its ends the junction is not consistent with the germline gene, which may arise from a read error. The rearrangement links TRBV6-5 to TRBJ1-6, with a tentative D call TRBD1 (6 bases). CDR3 length: 14 amino acids. The germline CDR1 and CDR2 sequences are MNHEY and SVGAGI. The CDR3 reads CASAGGDFNSPLYF. DNA for the CDR3: TGTGCCAGCGCTGGGGGCGATTTTAATTCACCCCTCTACTTT.

This chain joins TRBV2 and TRBJ2-2; 9 bases line up with TRBD1. This CDR3 contains 15 residues. With V trimmed by 6 bases and J by 5 bases, 7 bases remained unmatched. The germline CDR1 and CDR2 sequences are SNHLY and FYNNEI. For the CDR3, the DNA is TGTGCCAGCAGACCGGGACAGGGAGGTACCGGGGAGCTGTTTTTT. Translation: CASRPGQGGTGELFF.